Described below is a single TCR beta chain sequence and its context. What this receptor recognizes is not known. No qualities accompany the bases; no much larger clone lies one base away. The data were obtained in a study of T cell repertoires in cytomegalovirus infection (dated by TCRdb to about 2019). Regarding the research as a whole: The peptide stimulations were aimed at well-studied HLA-B-restricted epitopes as well as recently identified HLA-C-restricted CMV epitopes, whose presentation resists viral immunomodulation. Donor HLA type was relevant to the analysis, as public TCR beta signatures indicated carriage of CMV infection together with the matching HLA type.

Explained via the paper, the treatment or condition label denotes: in vitro stimulation with specific CMV peptide epitopes to enrich CMV-specific T cells. Inclusive of the bounding cysteine and phenylalanine, the CDR3 is 15 residues long. The DNA shown is the 45-base CDR3, in frame from base 1. From a lookup of the germline V gene (reference sequence), CDR1 and CDR2 are SGHKS and YYEKEE. The V and J ends are trimmed by 4 bases and 4 bases, leaving 15 bases between them. Results and caveats for the whole study, not just this receptor: The ex vivo response was dominated by HLA-C-restricted CMV-specific TCR beta clonotypes, which also provided the single most frequent clonotype in two of eight donors. In both this cohort and an independent cohort of more than 350 donors, the cumulative frequency of public TCR beta family members distinguished carriers of CMV infection plus the relevant HLA type.

Sequenced using an Illumina HiSeq 1500. Through fastp at Q25 and MiXCR, TCRdb rebuilt clones from the public reads, retaining in-frame beta chains. Rows with one shared CDR3 protein collapse into an entry with the most common genes and DNA. The sample includes some 940,000 distinct CDR3 sequences, with about a third observed a single time. The ten largest clones add up to roughly 13% of the sample. The sequence joins TRBV5-5 to TRBJ1-5; 5 matching bases give a weak D call of TRBD1. The source was cultured CD8+ T cells from PBMCs, collected from culture after CMV antigen stimulation. The sequence was obtained from a human donor in good health (CMV status not recorded). Some clones in this sample may be carry-over from other donors' samples. The DNA sequence reads TGTGCCAGCAGCCTGGAGGCAGGGTGGAATCAGCCCCAGCATTTT. It codes for CASSLEAGWNQPQHF.